This TCR beta chain was recorded in a study of cytomegalovirus exposure and HLA in healthy donors. About this clone: Its antigen is not known.

Study-level points and caveats: Specificity of three CMV-associated chains for CMV antigens was verified in vitro.

The PCR employed 60 Vbeta primers together with 13 Jbeta primers. Profiling relied on immunoSEQ multiplex PCR, and the TCRdb table lists in-frame clones only, not all of them. The sample contains approximately 220,000 clones, around four fifths of which appear only once. The germline CDR1 and CDR2 sequences are GTSNPN and SVGIG (reference sequence). This CDR3 region has 13 residues. V lost 1 base, J lost 5 bases, and 12 bases lay in between. V usage is TRBV30 and J usage is TRBJ2-7, with a weak D call TRBD1 (6 bases). Sequencing used PBMCs. This sequence originates from a boy aged 2 to 10 in good health and CMV-seronegative. The CDR3 protein is CAWSAYRAHEQYF. CDR3 sequence (DNA): TGTGCCTGGAGTGCGTACAGGGCTCACGAGCAGTACTTC.